This TCR beta chain comes out of a study of shared clonotypes between healthy human individuals. Original analysis: ImmunoSEQ supplied junction-only sequences lacking quality scores, so filtering was different. Clones were sequenced by immunoSEQ multiplex PCR, and TCRdb holds only the in-frame ones, with some missing. The V and J calls and clone size come from that table; D and trimming were worked out from the DNA. The data show a few hundred thousand clones, more than 95% seen once. Worth noting for this clone: Its antigen is unknown.

The junction had 2 bases not matched to a gene; V was cut back by 2 bases and J by 1 base. Germline-derived CDR1 and CDR2 are SGDLS and YYNGEE. This CDR3 is built from 16 residues. Findings of the study overall: Lower generation probabilities were found for non-shared clonotypes than for those shared by all four donors.

This clonotype was sampled from a woman younger than 45 in good health. This chain links TRBV9 with TRBJ2-2; 10 bases fit TRBD2. The specimen was naive CD4+ T cells sorted from blood. Subset indicated: CD45RA+ positively selected. The CDR3 bases are TGTGCCAGCAGCGTCACTAGCGGGGAGAACACCGGGGAGCTGTTTTTT. Amino acid sequence: CASSVTSGENTGELFF.